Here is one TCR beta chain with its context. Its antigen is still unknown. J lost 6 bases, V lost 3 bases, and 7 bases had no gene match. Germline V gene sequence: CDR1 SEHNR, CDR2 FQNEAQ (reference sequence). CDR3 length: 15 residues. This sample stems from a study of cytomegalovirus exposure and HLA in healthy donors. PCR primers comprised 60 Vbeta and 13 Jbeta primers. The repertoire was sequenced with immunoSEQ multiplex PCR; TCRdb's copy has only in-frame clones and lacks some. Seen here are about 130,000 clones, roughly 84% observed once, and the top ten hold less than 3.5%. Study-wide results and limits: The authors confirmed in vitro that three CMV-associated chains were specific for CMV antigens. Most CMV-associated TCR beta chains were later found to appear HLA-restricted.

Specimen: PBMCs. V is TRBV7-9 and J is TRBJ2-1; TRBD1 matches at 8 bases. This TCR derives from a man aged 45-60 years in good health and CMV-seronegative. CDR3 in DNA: TGTGCCAGCAGCTTCGGGACAGGTTTGTTCAATGAGCAGTTCTTC. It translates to CASSFGTGLFNEQFF.